This TCR beta chain was sequenced in a study of graft-versus-host responses after intestinal transplantation. Method: immunoSEQ multiplex PCR; TCRdb's copy keeps in-frame clones and lacks some. The sample shows some 150,000 clones, around 90% of them seen only once. This CDR3 contains 13 residues. V lost 5 bases, J lost 12 bases, and 19 bases lay in between. Germline V gene sequence: CDR1 MNHEY, CDR2 SVGAGI. Study-level results: Early post-transplant declines in HvG were associated with peak levels of circulating GvH clones. The study found high graft-versus-host to host-versus-graft clonal ratios in allografts of patients with graft-donor T cell macrochimerism.

About this clone: Antigen specificity is unknown.

This receptor was identified in a human donor who received an intestinal transplant. This sample comprised unstimulated CD4+ T cells sorted from spleen or lymph node cells, obtained before intestinal transplant. V usage is TRBV6-5 and J usage is TRBJ1-2, with D possibly TRBD1 on 6 matching bases. CDR3 nucleotide sequence: TGTGCCAGCAGTCGTACAGGGTTGGCACTTGACACCTTC. Residues: CASSRTGLALDTF.